These 9 T cell receptor beta chains came from one sample sequenced in a study of CD8+CD57+ T cells in acquired aplastic anemia. For sequencing, patients were chosen who had shown expansion of CD8+CD57+ cells by flow cytometry. For CDR3 and TCR beta VDJ profiling, genomic DNA was the template used. TCRdb reprocessed the reads via MiXCR and lists one record per CDR3 protein. Found here are approximately 250,000 distinct CDR3 sequences, 82% of them singletons; the top ten hold approximately 40%. Specimen: sorted CD4+, CD8+, or CD8+CD57+ T cells (not recorded which) from PBMCs. These receptors were taken from a human donor with aplastic anemia.

The chain employs TRBV5-1 and TRBJ2-7; 7 nucleotides match TRBD1. V lost 5 bases to trimming and J lost 2 bases; unmatched junction nucleotides: 7. Germline assignment: CDR1 SGHRS and CDR2 YFSETQ. CDR3 length: 14 residues. In DNA form, the CDR3 reads TGCGCCAGCAGACAGGGGACACCCCCCTACGAGCAGTACTTC. Translated: CASRQGTPPYEQYF.

The chain uses TRBV7-2 and TRBJ1-6, with unresolved D. CDR1 is SGHTA, CDR2 FQGNSA, per germline. The CDR3 has 16 amino acids. V shed 0 bases and J shed 16 bases, with 22 bases lying between them. This CDR3 reads CASSLAEGAYTSHLHF. The CDR3 DNA reads as TGTGCCAGCAGCTTAGCGGAGGGCGCCTATACTTCGCATCTCCACTTT.

As to this clonotype: Likely a read error: the CDR3 ends without its conserved phenylalanine or tryptophan. No DNA is shown, since the ends of the CDR3 on it are uncertain; the CDR3 is the one TCRdb lists. The J gene is TRBJ2-3, the V gene TRBV2; whether TRBD2, the table's D call, matches the DNA was not checked. Germline loops: CDR1 SNHLY, CDR2 FYNNEI. The CDR3 numbers 13 amino acids, ends counted. The CDR3: CASREGRKATYEL.

The chain combines TRBV9 with TRBJ1-1, with D perhaps matching TRBD1 (5 bases). With 4 bases removed from V and 12 bases from J, the gap between germline ends came to 25 bases. The CDR3 contains 15 residues. Germline assignment: CDR1 SGDLS and CDR2 YYNGEE. This CDR3 is CASSLDLKGNTEPFF. CDR3 bases: TGTGCCAGCAGCTTAGATCTGAAGGGGAACACTGAGCCTTTCTTT.

J is TRBJ2-3 and V is TRBV7-2, with 9 bases lining up with TRBD1. The germline V gene encodes CDR1 SGHTA and CDR2 FQGNSA. CDR3 length: 15 amino acids. V lost 3 bases to trimming and J lost 15 bases; unmatched junction nucleotides: 16. This chain's CDR3 is CASSLTGGGDYGYYF. As DNA, the CDR3 is TGTGCCAGCAGCTTGACAGGGGGGGGCGACTATGGCTACTATTTT.

V usage is TRBV7-9 and J usage is TRBJ2-1; D perhaps matches TRBD2 (7 bases). V was trimmed by 3 bases and J by 12 bases, leaving 24 bases between them. The length of the CDR3 is 16 residues. The germline CDR1 and CDR2 sequences are SEHNR and FQNEAQ (reference sequence). In DNA, the CDR3 is TGTGCCAGCAGCTTTCAACTAGGGGGGGGCAGGGATACGCAGTTCTTC. Its protein is CASSFQLGGGRDTQFF.

About this clonotype itself: The CDR3 does not end in the conserved phenylalanine or tryptophan, so this is likely a read error. No DNA is shown, since the ends of the CDR3 on it are uncertain; the CDR3 is the one TCRdb lists. V usage is TRBV9 and J usage is TRBJ2-3. Germline V gene data show CDR1 as SGDLS and CDR2 as YYNGEE. The CDR3 is 13 residues long, counting both termini. CDR3: CASSVGSDKQYYV.

In this sample, this clonotype turned up a few times. The chain carries TRBV7-2 and TRBJ2-1, with 8 bases matching TRBD2. Losses at the gene ends were 3 bases for V and 13 bases for J; bases not matched to a gene: 17. CDR1 and CDR2 from the germline V gene are SGHTA and FQGNSA. This CDR3 spans 16 amino acids. The CDR3 DNA sequence: TGTGCCAGCAGCTTGCAAAGAGGCGGGGGGAGCGATTACCAGTTCTTC. This translates into CASSLQRGGGSDYQFF.

With respect to this clonotype: The conserved closing phenylalanine or tryptophan is absent in this CDR3, likely reflecting a read error. The DNA is omitted, as the CDR3 cannot be located on it reliably, and the CDR3 follows TCRdb's listing. The CDR3 loop is CASGDGGAKLHFV. The chain has TRBV9 and TRBJ2-3; the table's D call TRBD1 went unverified against the DNA. The CDR3 numbers 13 amino acids, ends counted. The germline gives CDR1 SGDLS, CDR2 YYNGEE.